The entry below describes one TCR beta chain. Its antigen is unknown. Base qualities are not at hand, and no much larger clone is one base apart. This entry is derived from a study of type 1 regulatory T cells listed by TCRdb under 2021. At the level of the whole study: The study characterized an in vitro protocol that generated a Tr1-enriched, alloantigen-specific CD4 T cell product named T-allo10. Patients with hematological malignancies who were receiving allogeneic hematopoietic stem cell transplantation were the group in which T-allo10 was being clinically evaluated.

The sequencing machine was an Illumina MiSeq. TCRdb's own reprocessing of the public reads used fastp at Q25 and MiXCR and kept productive beta chains. Rows merge per CDR3 protein into single entries with the most common DNA and genes. The sample records 80,000 to 100,000 distinct CDR3 sequences, around a third of which are singletons. Together, the top ten hold about 2% of the sample. Taken from cysteine to phenylalanine, the CDR3 has 16 residues. Only the CDR3 portion is preserved as DNA: 48 bases, with reading frame beginning at the first base. V is shortened by 3 bases, J by 4 bases, and the region joining them spans 17 bases. In the germline V gene, CDR1 corresponds to LGHNA and CDR2 to YSLEER.

Sequencing input: CD4+ T cells, either the whole sample or a sorted fraction (not recorded which). This sequence originates from a human donor in good health. The V and J segments used are TRBV4-3 and TRBJ2-3; the D gene is perhaps TRBD2, from 6 matching bases. The CDR3 protein sequence reads: CASSQVPGPGADTQYF. The DNA is TGCGCCAGCAGCCAGGTCCCGGGGCCGGGGGCAGATACGCAGTATTTT.